What follows is one TCR beta chain and its context. The data stem from a study of shared clonotypes between healthy human individuals. The repertoire was sequenced with immunoSEQ multiplex PCR; TCRdb's copy has only in-frame clones and lacks some. The table shows 1,100,000 or so clones, with about four fifths occurring only once. The authors divided CD4+ cells into CD45RA+ naive and CD45RA-negative memory subsets. Trimming took 5 bases from V and 8 from J, leaving 15 bases between them. Germline CDR1 LNHDA, CDR2 SQIVND (reference sequence). The CDR3 runs 14 residues. Input material: memory CD4+ T cells from PBMCs. Specified subset: CD45RA-negative fraction. The gene calls are TRBV19 and TRBJ1-4, with D possibly being TRBD1 (6 bases). The sequence was collected from a man aged 18 to 29 in good health. Some clones in this sample may be carry-over from other donors' samples. The CDR3: CASSPHEDREKLFF. Written as DNA, the CDR3 is TGTGCCAGTAGTCCCCACGAGGACAGAGAAAAACTGTTTTTT.